The 14 T cell receptor beta chains in this list originate from one sample, sequenced in a study of blood T cell repertoires in COVID-19. Here immunoSEQ multiplex PCR was the method, and the copy in TCRdb shows in-frame clones only, minus some. Counted here are some 200,000 clones, 85% to 90% occurring once; the ten biggest clones make up almost 4.5%. The sequenced sample was peripheral blood. These receptors came from a man between 45 and 60 years old with acute or convalescent COVID-19.

Remarks on this clone: This sample includes further DNA sequences coding for the same CDR3. The V gene is TRBV11-2, the J gene TRBJ2-7; 7 bases agree with TRBD1. J lost 0 bases, V lost 1 base, and 3 bases had no gene match. CDR3 length: 15 residues. Per germline, CDR1 SGHAT and CDR2 FQNNGV. CDR3 sequence (DNA): TGTGCCAGCAGCTTAGTTAGGGACAGCTCCTACGAGCAGTACTTC. It translates to CASSLVRDSSYEQYF.

This chain joins TRBV4-1 and TRBJ1-3, with TRBD1 identical over 7 bases. The germline gives CDR1 MGHRA, CDR2 YSYEKL. This CDR3 is 19 amino acids long. V lost 0 bases, J lost 0 bases, and 11 bases stayed unmatched. The CDR3 loop is CASSQDRGTVSNSGNTIYF. The CDR3 DNA sequence: TGCGCCAGCAGCCAAGATCGTGGGACAGTGTCCAACTCTGGAAACACCATATATTTT.

The chain combines TRBV6-1 with TRBJ2-3; 7 nucleotides line up with TRBD2. V shed 4 bases, J shed 0 bases, and the junction held 7 bases outside the gene matches. The CDR3 has 16 residues. CDR1 MNHNS and CDR2 SASEGT come from the germline V gene. CDR3 in amino acids: CASSGSTGLSTDTQYF. CDR3 DNA: TGTGCCAGCAGTGGGTCGACGGGACTAAGCACAGATACGCAGTATTTT.

The chain links TRBV7-9 to TRBJ2-1; 8 bases are shared with TRBD2. The germline V gene encodes CDR1 SEHNR and CDR2 FQNEAQ (reference sequence). This CDR3 is built from 17 residues. After removal of 5 bases from V and 0 bases from J, the junction contained 9 bases not matched to a gene. The CDR3 loop reads CASSPARGGPSYNEQFF. CDR3 nucleotides: TGTGCCAGCAGCCCAGCCCGGGGGGGCCCCTCCTACAATGAGCAGTTCTTC.

This clone came up once. This chain joins TRBV7-8 and TRBJ1-2; D possibly corresponds to TRBD1 (5 bases). V was shortened by 2 bases and J by 7 bases, with 8 bases between the two germline ends. The CDR3 extends over 12 amino acids. From germline, CDR1 is SGHVS and CDR2 FQNEAQ. The CDR3 nucleotides read TGTGCCAGCAGCTTACAGGGAATTGGCTACACCTTC. Encoded protein: CASSLQGIGYTF.

This chain uses TRBV24-1 with TRBJ2-2; D perhaps matches TRBD1 (5 bases). Trimming cost V 2 bases and J 2 bases, with 8 bases left between them. CDR3 length equals 15 residues. CDR1 is KGHDR, CDR2 SFDVKD, per germline. In DNA form, the CDR3 reads TGTGCCACCAGTGATTCCGGACATAACACCGGGGAGCTGTTTTTT. Its translation is CATSDSGHNTGELFF.

The genes are TRBV3-1 (or the pseudogene TRBV3-2) and TRBJ2-1, with TRBD2 matching 11 bases. The J segment lost 9 bases and the V segment lost 7 bases, leaving 8 bases of the junction unmatched. Germline CDR1 and CDR2: LGHDT and YNNKEL (reference sequence). This CDR3 spans 14 amino acids. CDR3 DNA sequence: TGTGCCAGCACCAGGGCTAGCGGGGGGACTGAGCAGTTCTTC. This encodes CASTRASGGTEQFF.

V gene TRBV3-1 (or the pseudogene TRBV3-2) combines with J gene TRBJ2-1; a weak D match, TRBD1 (5 bases). This CDR3 is 13 amino acids long. Germline-derived CDR1 and CDR2 are LGHDT and YNNKEL (reference sequence). The V and J ends lost 4 bases and 3 bases respectively, with 7 bases between them. The CDR3 region is CASSPTDYNEQFF. In nucleotides, the CDR3 is TGTGCCAGCAGCCCGACAGACTACAATGAGCAGTTCTTC.

V gene TRBV7-9 combines with J gene TRBJ1-1; D not certain. CDR1 and CDR2 (germline): SEHNR, FQNEAQ (reference sequence). This CDR3 is built from 14 residues. V lost 1 base, J lost 4 bases, and 10 bases lay in between. CDR3 loop: CASSLGSRITEAFF. The DNA of the CDR3 is TGTGCCAGCAGCTTAGGGTCGAGGATCACTGAAGCTTTCTTT.

The rearrangement links TRBV18 to TRBJ1-2; D is uncertain. The V end lost 1 base, the J end lost 7 bases, and 7 bases lay between the germline ends. The CDR3 has 12 amino acids. The germline CDR1 and CDR2 sequences are KGHSH and LQKENI. The CDR3 DNA reads TGTGCCAGCTCACCACAGAGCACTGGCTACACCTTC. Translation: CASSPQSTGYTF. The full variable domain, its missing parts supplied by reference TRBV18 and TRBJ1-2, is NAGVMQNPRHLVRRRGQEARLRCSPMKGHSHVYWYRQLPEEGLKFMVYLQKENIIDESGMPKERFSAEFPKEGPSILRIQQVVRGDSAAYFCASSPQSTGYTFGSGTRLTVV.

V and J are TRBV11-2 and TRBJ1-4, with 7 bases lining up with TRBD1. Germline assignment: CDR1 SGHAT and CDR2 FQNNGV. J was trimmed by 5 bases and V by 5 bases; bases with no gene match: 5. The CDR3 runs 14 residues. The CDR3 protein is CASSRGQLNEKLFF. DNA for the CDR3: TGTGCCAGCAGCAGGGGACAGCTAAATGAAAAACTGTTTTTT.

The chain joins TRBV9 to TRBJ2-5, with a weak D call TRBD2 (6 bases). The CDR3 spans 14 residues. Trimming cost V 0 bases and J 5 bases, with 11 bases left between them. The germline V gene has CDR1 SGDLS and CDR2 YYNGEE. CDR3 nucleotides: TGTGCCAGCAGCGTAGGGACTATCAGGGAGACCCAGTACTTC. Its protein is CASSVGTIRETQYF.

The V gene is TRBV12-3 or TRBV12-4, the J gene TRBJ1-1; 8 positions agree with TRBD1. The CDR3 runs 13 residues. The V segment lost 4 bases and the J segment 7 bases; nucleotides outside the gene matches: 5. CDR3 residues: CASSWGQVDEAFF. CDR3 DNA: TGTGCCAGCAGTTGGGGACAGGTGGATGAAGCTTTCTTT.

The chain uses TRBV25-1 and TRBJ1-1; 9 bases are shared with TRBD1. Germline V gene sequence: CDR1 MGHDK, CDR2 SYGVNS. The CDR3 is 16 residues long. The J segment lost 3 bases and the V segment lost 3 bases, leaving 8 bases of the junction unmatched. The CDR3 nucleotides read TGTGCCAGCAGTGACTCCCTCCGGGACAGGGACACTGAAGCTTTCTTT. Protein: CASSDSLRDRDTEAFF. The variable domain in full, with the rest retrieved from reference TRBV25-1 and TRBJ1-1, is EADIYQTPRYLVIGTGKKITLECSQTMGHDKMYWYQQDPGMELHLIHYSYGVNSTEKGDLSSESTVSRIRTEHFPLTLESARPSHTSQYLCASSDSLRDRDTEAFFGQGTRLTVV.